These T cell receptor beta chains were read from a single sample in a study of blood T cells in healthy people across ages. Each CDR3 protein is one row after TCRdb ran MiXCR on the 5' RACE reads. Of fewer than 900,000 distinct CDR3 sequences listed, 49% are singletons. The sample was blood. These receptors all stem from a woman aged 60-75 years in good health. The CDR3 runs from the conserved cysteine through the conserved F or W. The order of the fields is D gene, V gene, clone size, J gene, CDR3 protein, CDR3 DNA. The D gene is left open where the match is weak. Clone sizes are given selectively: once, few, many, or a class where the clone is expanded.

TRBD2,TRBV6-1,NA,TRBJ2-6,CASRIAPGGSGANVLTF,TGTGCCAGCCGAATCGCCCCGGGGGGCTCTGGGGCCAACGTCCTGACTTTC
TRBD1,TRBV10-3,NA,TRBJ2-2,CAISRDSFNTGELFF,TGTGCCATCAGTCGGGACAGCTTTAACACCGGGGAGCTGTTTTTT
NA,TRBV15,NA,TRBJ1-1,CATSGTHGNTEAFF,TGTGCCACCTCCGGGACACATGGGAACACTGAAGCTTTCTTT
TRBD2,TRBV15,NA,TRBJ2-3,CATSRDPHTAGVADTQYF,TGTGCCACCAGCAGAGATCCCCATACCGCGGGAGTCGCAGATACGCAGTATTTT
NA,TRBV7-6,NA,TRBJ1-2,CASSLLGGDGGGHGYTF,TGTGCCAGCAGCTTATTGGGCGGTGATGGCGGTGGCCATGGCTACACCTTC
NA,TRBV6-1,few,TRBJ2-5,CASTFQGLQETQYF,TGTGCCAGCACATTCCAGGGACTCCAAGAGACCCAGTACTTC
TRBD2,TRBV4-3,NA,TRBJ2-4,CASSQGLAGAERYF,TGCGCCAGCAGCCAAGGACTAGCGGGAGCCGAGCGGTACTTC
NA,TRBV20-1,NA,TRBJ1-4,CSASKGLAGEKLFF,TGCAGTGCTAGCAAGGGCCTAGCGGGGGAAAAACTGTTTTTT
NA,TRBV9,NA,TRBJ2-1,CASSVWGLNEQFF,TGTGCCAGCAGCGTATGGGGCCTCAATGAGCAGTTCTTC
TRBD2,TRBV7-2,NA,TRBJ2-1,CASKPAGGKYNEQFF,TGTGCCAGCAAGCCAGCGGGGGGAAAATACAATGAGCAGTTCTTC
NA,TRBV20-1,once,TRBJ2-7,CSAPHASGFYEQYF,TGCAGTGCTCCCCATGCCAGCGGGTTCTACGAGCAGTACTTC
TRBD1,TRBV29-1,few,TRBJ2-1,CSVLRDRDYNEQFF,TGCAGCGTTCTCCGGGACAGGGATTACAATGAGCAGTTCTTC
TRBD2,TRBV4-3,NA,TRBJ2-1,CASSQVEREGFDEQFF,TGCGCCAGCAGCCAAGTGGAACGGGAGGGTTTCGATGAGCAGTTCTTC
NA,TRBV15,NA,TRBJ1-6,CATSSPGRQNSPLHF,TGTGCCACCAGTTCTCCGGGACGGCAAAATTCACCCCTCCACTTT
TRBD1,TRBV7-3,NA,TRBJ1-6,CASSSDRENSPLHF,TGTGCCAGCAGCTCGGACAGGGAGAATTCACCCCTCCACTTT
NA,TRBV5-1,NA,TRBJ2-5,CASSIGQPQETQYF,TGCGCCAGCAGCATCGGACAGCCACAAGAGACCCAGTACTTC
TRBD1,TRBV25-1,NA,TRBJ1-6,CASSKAGGGSPLHF,TGTGCCAGCAGTAAGGCAGGGGGCGGCTCACCCCTCCACTTT
TRBD2,TRBV7-3,once,TRBJ2-1,CASSLSAGASYNEQFF,TGTGCCAGCAGCTTGTCTGCGGGAGCATCCTACAATGAGCAGTTCTTC
TRBD2,TRBV27,once,TRBJ2-1,CASSLGLDGGNEQFF,TGTGCCAGCAGTTTAGGACTAGATGGGGGGAATGAGCAGTTCTTC
TRBD2,TRBV12-3/TRBV12-4,NA,TRBJ2-7,CASRPSGASYEQYF,TGTGCCAGTCGACCGAGCGGGGCCTCCTACGAGCAGTACTTC
NA,TRBV6-2/TRBV6-3,NA,TRBJ2-4,CASSSRQSKANIQYF,TGTGCCAGCAGTTCCAGACAGAGCAAGGCGAACATTCAGTACTTC
TRBD1,TRBV27,many,TRBJ2-7,CASSFQGQNYEQYF,TGTGCCAGCAGTTTCCAGGGACAGAACTACGAGCAGTACTTC
NA,TRBV29-1,many,TRBJ2-7,CSVASATYEQYF,TGCAGCGTTGCATCAGCTACCTACGAGCAGTACTTC
NA,TRBV12-3/TRBV12-4,few,TRBJ1-6,CASSFGQSNSPLHF,TGTGCCAGCAGTTTCGGGCAGTCCAATTCACCCCTCCACTTT
NA,TRBV25-1,many,TRBJ1-1,CASSESWGPNTEAFF,TGTGCCAGCAGTGAATCTTGGGGCCCGAACACTGAAGCTTTCTTT
TRBD2,TRBV20-1,few,TRBJ2-5,CSARDPSGSWETQYF,TGCAGTGCTAGAGACCCTAGCGGGAGTTGGGAGACCCAGTACTTC
NA,TRBV6-5,few,TRBJ2-7,CASSDQGLGSYEQYF,TGTGCCAGCAGCGACCAGGGGCTAGGCTCCTACGAGCAGTACTTC
TRBD2,TRBV7-3,few,TRBJ2-7,CASSKSSGSSEQYF,TGTGCCAGCAGCAAAAGTAGCGGGAGCAGTGAGCAGTACTTC